One T cell receptor beta chain is described in this entry. Germline V gene data show CDR1 as MRHNA and CDR2 as SNTAGT. This CDR3 spans 13 amino acids. The V end was cut by 3 bases, the J end by 1 base, with 3 bases between. The sample belongs to a study of blood T cells in healthy people across ages. PCR was performed a second time for about 6 to 11 cycles using a sample-barcoded 5' primer and a J-beta primer mix. Each CDR3 protein gets one entry after TCRdb re-called the 5' RACE reads with MiXCR. The repertoire holds around 800,000 distinct CDR3 sequences, with about 46% as singletons. V gene TRBV6-4 combines with J gene TRBJ2-2; D is undetermined. The clonotype was recovered from a man older than 75 in good health. The material sequenced was blood. CDR3 nucleotide sequence: TGTGCCAGCAGTGAAGGGAACACCGGGGAGCTGTTTTTT. This codes for CASSEGNTGELFF.